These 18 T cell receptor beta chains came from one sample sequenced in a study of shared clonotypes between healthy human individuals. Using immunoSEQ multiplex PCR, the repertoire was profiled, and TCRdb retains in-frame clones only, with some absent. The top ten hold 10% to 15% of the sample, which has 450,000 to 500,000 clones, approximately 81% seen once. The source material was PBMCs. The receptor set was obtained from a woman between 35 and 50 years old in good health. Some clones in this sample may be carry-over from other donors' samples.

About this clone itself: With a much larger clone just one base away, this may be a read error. The CDR3 sequence: CASSNRVRSYEQYF. The CDR3 nucleotides are TGTGCCAGTAGTAACCGGGTCCGCTCCTACGAGCAGTACTTC. The genes are TRBV19 and TRBJ2-7; D ambiguous. This CDR3 is built from 14 residues. Germline CDR1 LNHDA, CDR2 SQIVND (reference sequence). With 4 bases removed from V and 0 bases from J, the gap between germline ends came to 10 bases. Full variable domain (outside the CDR3, taken from reference TRBV19 and TRBJ2-7): DGGITQSPKYLFRKEGQNVTLSCEQNLNHDAMYWYRQDPGQGLRLIYYSQIVNDFQKGDIAEGYSVSREKKESFPLTVTSAQKNPTAFYLCASSNRVRSYEQYFGPGTRLTVT.

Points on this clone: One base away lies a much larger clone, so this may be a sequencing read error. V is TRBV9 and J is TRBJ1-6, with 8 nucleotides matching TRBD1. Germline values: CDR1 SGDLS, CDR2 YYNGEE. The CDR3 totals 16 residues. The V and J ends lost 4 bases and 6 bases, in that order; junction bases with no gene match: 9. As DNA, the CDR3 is TGTGCCAGCAGCATAGGGGCAGGGGGCCTTAATTCACCCCTCCACTTT. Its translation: CASSIGAGGLNSPLHF.

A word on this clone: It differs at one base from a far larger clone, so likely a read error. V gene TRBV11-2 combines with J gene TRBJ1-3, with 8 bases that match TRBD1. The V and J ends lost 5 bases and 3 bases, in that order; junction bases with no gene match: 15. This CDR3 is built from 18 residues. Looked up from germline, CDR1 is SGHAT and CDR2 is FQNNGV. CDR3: CASSHYRGKVLYGNTIYF. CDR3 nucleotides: TGTGCCAGCAGCCACTACAGGGGGAAGGTTCTTTATGGAAACACCATATATTTT.

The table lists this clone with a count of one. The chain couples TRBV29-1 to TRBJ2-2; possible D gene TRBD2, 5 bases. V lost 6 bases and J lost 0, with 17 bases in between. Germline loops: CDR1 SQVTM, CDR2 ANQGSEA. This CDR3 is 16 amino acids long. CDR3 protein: CSVPAVEAANTGELFF. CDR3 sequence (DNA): TGCAGCGTCCCCGCGGTGGAGGCCGCGAACACCGGGGAGCTGTTTTTT.

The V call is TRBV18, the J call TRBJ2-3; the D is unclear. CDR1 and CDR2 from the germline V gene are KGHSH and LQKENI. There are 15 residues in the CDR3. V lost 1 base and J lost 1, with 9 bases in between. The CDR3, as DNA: TGTGCCAGCTCACCACTTCACCAGGGCACAGATACGCAGTATTTT. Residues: CASSPLHQGTDTQYF. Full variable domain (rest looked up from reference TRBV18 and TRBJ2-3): NAGVMQNPRHLVRRRGQEARLRCSPMKGHSHVYWYRQLPEEGLKFMVYLQKENIIDESGMPKERFSAEFPKEGPSILRIQQVVRGDSAAYFCASSPLHQGTDTQYFGPGTRLTVL.

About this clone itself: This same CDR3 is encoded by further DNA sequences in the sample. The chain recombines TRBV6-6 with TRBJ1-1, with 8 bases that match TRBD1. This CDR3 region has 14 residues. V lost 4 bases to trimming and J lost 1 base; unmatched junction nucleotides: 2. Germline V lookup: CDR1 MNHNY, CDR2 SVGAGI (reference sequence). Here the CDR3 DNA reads TGTGCCAGCAGTTTCGGACAGGGGAACACTGAAGCTTTCTTT. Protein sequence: CASSFGQGNTEAFF.

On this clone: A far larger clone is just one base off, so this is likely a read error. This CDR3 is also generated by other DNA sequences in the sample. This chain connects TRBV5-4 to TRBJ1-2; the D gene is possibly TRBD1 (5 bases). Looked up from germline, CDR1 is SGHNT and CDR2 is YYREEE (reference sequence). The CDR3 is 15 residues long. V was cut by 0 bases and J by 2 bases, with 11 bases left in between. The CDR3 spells CASSLGGVANYGYTF. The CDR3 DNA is TGTGCCAGCAGCTTGGGGGGGGTGGCGAACTATGGCTACACCTTC.

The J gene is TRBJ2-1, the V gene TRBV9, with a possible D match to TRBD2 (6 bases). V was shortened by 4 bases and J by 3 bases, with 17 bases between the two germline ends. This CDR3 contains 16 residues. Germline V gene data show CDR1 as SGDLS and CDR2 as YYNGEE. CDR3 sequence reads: CASSPQGAGIYNEQFF. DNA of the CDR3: TGTGCCAGCAGCCCTCAGGGCGCGGGGATCTACAATGAGCAGTTCTTC.

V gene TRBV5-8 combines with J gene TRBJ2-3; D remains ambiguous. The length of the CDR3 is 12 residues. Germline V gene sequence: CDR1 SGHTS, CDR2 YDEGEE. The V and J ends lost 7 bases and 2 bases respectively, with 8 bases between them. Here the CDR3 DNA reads TGTGCCAGCCGACGGCCCACAGATACGCAGTATTTT. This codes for CASRRPTDTQYF.

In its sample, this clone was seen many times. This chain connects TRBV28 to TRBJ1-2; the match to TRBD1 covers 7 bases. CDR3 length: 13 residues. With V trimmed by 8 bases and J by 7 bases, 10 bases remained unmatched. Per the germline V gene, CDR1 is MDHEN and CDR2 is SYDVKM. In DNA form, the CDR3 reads TGTGCCAGCTCGGCCTGGAGGGGGCTTGGCTACACCTTC. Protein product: CASSAWRGLGYTF.

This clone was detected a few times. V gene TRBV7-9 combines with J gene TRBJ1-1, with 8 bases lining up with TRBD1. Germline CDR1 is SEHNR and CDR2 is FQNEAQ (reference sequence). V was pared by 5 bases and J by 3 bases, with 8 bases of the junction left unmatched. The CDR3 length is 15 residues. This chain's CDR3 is CASSPGTGWDTEAFF. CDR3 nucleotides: TGTGCCAGCAGCCCAGGGACAGGTTGGGACACTGAAGCTTTCTTT.

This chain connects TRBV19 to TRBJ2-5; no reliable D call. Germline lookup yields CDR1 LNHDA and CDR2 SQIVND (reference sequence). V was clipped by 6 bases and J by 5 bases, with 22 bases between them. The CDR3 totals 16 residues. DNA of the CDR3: TGTGCCAGTAGCGTATCGGACCACCCTTCTCGGGAGACCCAGTACTTC. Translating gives CASSVSDHPSRETQYF.

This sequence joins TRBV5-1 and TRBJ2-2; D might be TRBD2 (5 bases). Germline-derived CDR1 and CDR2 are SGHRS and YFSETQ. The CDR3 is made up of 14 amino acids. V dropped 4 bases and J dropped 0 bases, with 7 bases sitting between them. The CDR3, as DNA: TGCGCCAGCAGCCCCGGGACGAACACCGGGGAGCTGTTTTTT. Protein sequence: CASSPGTNTGELFF.

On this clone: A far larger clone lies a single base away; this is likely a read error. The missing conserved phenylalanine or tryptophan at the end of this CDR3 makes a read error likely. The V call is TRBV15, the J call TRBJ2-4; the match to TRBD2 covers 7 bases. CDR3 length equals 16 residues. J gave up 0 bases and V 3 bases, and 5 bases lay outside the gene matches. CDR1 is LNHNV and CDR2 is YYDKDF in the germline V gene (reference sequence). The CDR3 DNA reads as TGTGCCACCAGCAGGAGCGGGGAAGTAGCCAAAAACATTCAGTACCTC. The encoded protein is CATSRSGEVAKNIQYL.

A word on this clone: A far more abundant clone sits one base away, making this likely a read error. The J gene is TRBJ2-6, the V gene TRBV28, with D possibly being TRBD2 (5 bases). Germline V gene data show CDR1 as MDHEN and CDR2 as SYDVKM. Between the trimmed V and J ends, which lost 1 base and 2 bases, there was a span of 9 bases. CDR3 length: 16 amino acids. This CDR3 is CASSLSRDTGANVLTF. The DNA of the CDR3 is TGTGCCAGCAGTTTATCACGGGATACTGGGGCCAACGTCCTGACTTTC.

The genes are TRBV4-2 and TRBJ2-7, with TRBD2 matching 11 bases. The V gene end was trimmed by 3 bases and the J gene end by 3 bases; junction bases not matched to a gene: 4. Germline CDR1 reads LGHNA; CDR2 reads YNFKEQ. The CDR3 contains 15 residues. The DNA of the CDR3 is TGTGCCAGCAGCCAGGCGGGACTAGCGGTCTACGAGCAGTACTTC. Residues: CASSQAGLAVYEQYF.

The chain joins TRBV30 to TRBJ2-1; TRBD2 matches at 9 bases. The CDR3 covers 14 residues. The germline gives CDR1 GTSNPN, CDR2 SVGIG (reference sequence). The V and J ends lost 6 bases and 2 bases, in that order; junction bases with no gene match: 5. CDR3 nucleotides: TGTGCCTGTAGCGGGAGTACCCCCTACAATGAGCAGTTCTTC. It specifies CACSGSTPYNEQFF.

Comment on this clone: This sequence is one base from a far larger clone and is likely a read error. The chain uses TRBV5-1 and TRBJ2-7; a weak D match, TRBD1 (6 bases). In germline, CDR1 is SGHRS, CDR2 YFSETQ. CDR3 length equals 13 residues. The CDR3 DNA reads TGCACCAGCAGCTTTCAGGGGTCCTACGAGCAGTACTTC. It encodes CTSSFQGSYEQYF. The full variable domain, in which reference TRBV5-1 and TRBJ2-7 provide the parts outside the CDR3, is KAGVTQTPRYLIKTRGQQVTLSCSPISGHRSVSWYQQTPGQGLQFLFEYFSETQRNKGNFPGRFSGRQFSNSRSEMNVSTLELGDSALYLCTSSFQGSYEQYFGPGTRLTVT.